This is a list of T cell receptor beta chains from one sample in a study of cytotoxic CD8 clonotypes in ibrutinib-treated CLL. Libraries were prepared by immunoSEQ multiplex PCR; TCRdb keeps only in-frame clonotypes and omits some of them. The sample lists approximately 60,000 clones, roughly 50% occurring once. Sequenced material: PBMCs, taken at disease progression, from a patient treated with ibrutinib. The receptors here all came from a human donor with chronic lymphocytic leukemia. The CDR3 runs from the conserved cysteine through the conserved F or W. A D gene is named only where the DNA matches it firmly. Some rows mark clone size as missing; the rest say once, few, many or name a class of expanded clone.

d_call,v_call,clone_size,j_call,cdr3_aa,cdr3_nt
NA,TRBV28,NA,TRBJ2-7,CASSFGGFSAEQYF,TGTGCCAGCAGTTTTGGGGGGTTTTCAGCCGAGCAGTACTTC
NA,TRBV6-5,NA,TRBJ1-2,CASSSAGTDFYGYTF,TGTGCCAGCAGCTCGGCCGGGACGGACTTCTATGGCTACACCTTC
TRBD1,TRBV19,NA,TRBJ1-5,CASSIVWDSTNQPQHF,TGTGCCAGTAGTATAGTCTGGGACAGCACTAATCAGCCCCAGCATTTT
NA,TRBV5-1,few,TRBJ2-7,CASSLEAVKIYEQYF,TGCGCCAGCAGCTTGGAAGCGGTGAAGATATACGAGCAGTACTTC
TRBD1,TRBV19,NA,TRBJ1-4,CASSDRDTEKLFF,TGTGCCAGTAGCGACAGGGATACTGAAAAACTGTTTTTT
TRBD1,TRBV7-6,NA,TRBJ1-1,CASSSWTGNTEAFF,TGTGCCAGCAGCTCGTGGACAGGTAACACTGAAGCTTTCTTT
NA,TRBV5-1,few,TRBJ2-5,CASSLSQLKETQYF,TGCGCCAGCAGCTTGAGCCAGTTAAAAGAGACCCAGTACTTC
NA,TRBV19,NA,TRBJ1-5,CASSMAGGNQPQHF,TGTGCCAGTAGTATGGCCGGGGGCAATCAGCCCCAGCATTTT
NA,TRBV6-5,once,TRBJ1-2,CASSYSLWGSYGYTF,TGTGCCAGCAGTTACTCCTTGTGGGGTTCCTATGGCTACACCTTC
NA,TRBV5-1,once,TRBJ2-5,CASSFATMETQYF,TGCGCCAGCAGCTTTGCTACCATGGAGACCCAGTACTTC
TRBD1,TRBV18,few,TRBJ1-1,CASSPAPGTGNTEAFF,TGTGCCAGCTCACCGGCCCCCGGGACAGGGAACACTGAAGCTTTCTTT
NA,TRBV18,NA,TRBJ1-4,CASSPQGVWEKLFF,TGTGCCAGCTCACCCCAGGGAGTCTGGGAAAAACTGTTTTTT
TRBD1,TRBV19,NA,TRBJ1-2,CASSIGQGVPGYTF,TGTGCCAGTAGTATAGGACAGGGAGTCCCTGGCTACACCTTC
NA,TRBV7-9,NA,TRBJ1-4,CASSFPRTTNEKLFF,TGTGCCAGCAGCTTCCCGAGGACAACTAATGAAAAACTGTTTTTT
NA,TRBV27,NA,TRBJ2-3,CASREASTDTQYF,TGTGCCAGCAGGGAGGCATCCACAGATACGCAGTATTTT
TRBD1,TRBV5-1,NA,TRBJ2-7,CASSLDGTGALYEQYF,TGCGCCAGCAGCTTGGATGGAACAGGGGCCTTGTACGAGCAGTACTTC
NA,TRBV7-2,few,TRBJ2-1,CASSLGGTSYNEQFF,TGTGCCAGCAGCTTAGGGGGGACTTCCTACAATGAGCAGTTCTTC
NA,TRBV28,NA,TRBJ2-2,CASRQTVPTNTGELFF,TGTGCCAGCAGGCAGACAGTTCCTACGAACACCGGGGAGCTGTTTTTT
NA,TRBV20-1,few,TRBJ2-7,CSAKGPWEQYF,TGCAGTGCTAAAGGACCGTGGGAGCAGTACTTC
TRBD1,TRBV10-3,NA,TRBJ2-7,CAISETGVDVEQYF,TGTGCCATCAGTGAGACAGGGGTTGATGTCGAGCAGTACTTC
TRBD2,TRBV18,NA,TRBJ2-3,CASRTSGSTDTQYF,TGTGCCAGCCGGACTAGCGGGAGCACAGATACGCAGTATTTT
NA,TRBV6-6,NA,TRBJ2-5,CASRKGGSETQYF,TGTGCCAGCAGGAAGGGAGGTTCTGAGACCCAGTACTTC
NA,TRBV15,NA,TRBJ1-2,CATVGVQKANYGYTF,TGTGCCACCGTGGGCGTTCAGAAGGCGAACTATGGCTACACCTTC
TRBD1,TRBV18,NA,TRBJ2-7,CASSPGTGGSGEQYF,TGTGCCAGCTCACCGGGGACAGGGGGGTCGGGCGAGCAGTACTTC
NA,TRBV4-1,few,TRBJ1-5,CASSQLGEGNQPQHF,TGCGCCAGCAGCCAATTGGGGGAAGGCAATCAGCCCCAGCATTTT
NA,TRBV11-2,NA,TRBJ1-2,CASSLEPKNRGYTF,TGTGCCAGCAGCTTAGAACCAAAAAACAGGGGCTACACCTTC
NA,TRBV15,NA,TRBJ2-3,CATSRRIAADTQYF,TGTGCCACCAGCAGGCGAATAGCGGCAGATACGCAGTATTTT
NA,TRBV5-1,NA,TRBJ2-3,CASSLWGSSTDTQYF,TGCGCCAGCAGCTTATGGGGGTCTAGCACAGATACGCAGTATTTT
NA,TRBV29-1,NA,TRBJ2-7,CSVVSGTTYEQYF,TGCAGCGTGGTATCCGGGACAACCTACGAGCAGTACTTC
NA,TRBV6-5,NA,TRBJ1-2,CASSQTKGTVYGYTF,TGTGCCAGCAGTCAAACTAAAGGGACGGTCTATGGCTACACCTTC
NA,TRBV2,NA,TRBJ1-4,CASSEALSGKLFF,TGTGCCAGCAGTGAAGCGCTTTCGGGAAAACTGTTTTTT
TRBD1,TRBV10-3,NA,TRBJ1-2,CAITGTGTNYGYTF,TGTGCCATCACTGGGACAGGCACTAACTATGGCTACACCTTC
TRBD1,TRBV4-2,NA,TRBJ2-2,CASRQGRDTGELFF,TGTGCCAGTCGACAGGGGCGAGACACCGGGGAGCTGTTTTTT
NA,TRBV20-1,few,TRBJ2-5,CSAPSKETQYF,TGCAGTGCGCCGTCGAAGGAGACCCAGTACTTC
NA,TRBV14,NA,TRBJ1-2,CASSQRPGTSNYGYTF,TGTGCCAGCAGCCAACGCCCAGGGACCTCGAACTATGGCTACACCTTC
NA,TRBV7-2,few,TRBJ2-3,CASSPRASAADTQYF,TGTGCCAGCAGCCCGCGGGCCTCCGCCGCAGATACGCAGTATTTT
NA,TRBV2,once,TRBJ1-2,CASSETSSNYGYTF,TGTGCCAGCAGTGAAACCTCCAGTAACTATGGCTACACCTTC
NA,TRBV4-2,many,TRBJ1-5,CASSQEAPGGTFSNQPQHF,TGTGCCAGCAGCCAAGAGGCCCCGGGGGGGACCTTTAGCAATCAGCCCCAGCATTTT
NA,TRBV7-2,once,TRBJ1-2,CASSLRWLVAESGGGYTF,TGTGCCAGCAGCTTGCGGTGGTTGGTGGCAGAGTCAGGCGGTGGCTACACCTTC
TRBD2,TRBV6-5,many,TRBJ2-7,CASSFERGAYEQYF,TGTGCCAGCAGTTTCGAGCGGGGGGCCTACGAGCAGTACTTC
TRBD2,TRBV6-5,NA,TRBJ2-1,CASSYAAGGYNEQFF,TGTGCCAGCAGTTACGCAGCGGGAGGCTACAATGAGCAGTTCTTC
TRBD1,TRBV4-1,medium-sized,TRBJ1-4,CASSPEDRDNEKLFF,TGCGCCAGCAGCCCAGAGGACAGGGATAATGAAAAACTGTTTTTT
NA,TRBV7-9,NA,TRBJ2-3,CASSSQGGTTDTQYF,TGTGCCAGCAGCTCCCAGGGGGGCACCACAGATACGCAGTATTTT
NA,TRBV30,NA,TRBJ1-2,CAWSVVGFYGYTF,TGTGCCTGGAGTGTGGTGGGCTTCTATGGCTACACCTTC
NA,TRBV19,NA,TRBJ1-4,CASSIVGTEKLFF,TGTGCCAGTAGTATAGTCGGGACCGAAAAACTGTTTTTT
NA,TRBV18,few,TRBJ2-1,CASLDGASYNEQFF,TGTGCCAGCCTTGACGGGGCCTCCTACAATGAGCAGTTCTTC